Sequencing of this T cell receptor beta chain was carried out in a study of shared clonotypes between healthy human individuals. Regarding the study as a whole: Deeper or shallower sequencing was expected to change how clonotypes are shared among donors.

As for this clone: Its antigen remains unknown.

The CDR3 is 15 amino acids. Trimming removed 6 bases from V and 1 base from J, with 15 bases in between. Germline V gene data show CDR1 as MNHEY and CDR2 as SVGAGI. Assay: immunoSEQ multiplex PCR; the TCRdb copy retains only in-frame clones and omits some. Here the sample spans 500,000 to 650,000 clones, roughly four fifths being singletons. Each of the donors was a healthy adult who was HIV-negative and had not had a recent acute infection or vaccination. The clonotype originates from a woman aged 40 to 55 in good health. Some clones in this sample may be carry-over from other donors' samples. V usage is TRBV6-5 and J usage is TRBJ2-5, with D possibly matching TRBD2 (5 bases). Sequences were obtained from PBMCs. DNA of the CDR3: TGTGCCAGCAGACGGGATCTAGGGTTCCAAGAGACCCAGTACTTC. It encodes CASRRDLGFQETQYF.